The T cell receptor (beta chain) under discussion was sequenced for a study of blood T cell repertoires in COVID-19. Turning to the study itself: The cDNA or gDNA used as material had been derived from T cells, B-cell-depleted T cells, or PBMCs.

Authors' processing steps: Cell counts per sample came from amplifying reference gene primers. Profiling relied on immunoSEQ multiplex PCR, and the TCRdb table lists in-frame clones only, not all of them. V and J calls and clone size are copied from that table; D and trimming were computed from the DNA. The sample has about 220,000 clones, about 85% seen once. Trimming removed 6 bases from V and 4 bases from J; junction bases left unmatched: 11. The CDR3 has 15 amino acids. CDR1 MDHEN and CDR2 SYDVKM come from the germline V gene. This clone was counted between two and nine times. This chain joins TRBV28 and TRBJ1-2; 7 nucleotides match TRBD1. Sequenced input: peripheral blood. This clonotype originated in a man under 40 with active or convalescent COVID-19. CDR3 sequence reads: CASRPPTGMLYGYTF. DNA for the CDR3: TGTGCCAGCAGGCCCCCGACAGGGATGCTCTATGGCTACACCTTC.